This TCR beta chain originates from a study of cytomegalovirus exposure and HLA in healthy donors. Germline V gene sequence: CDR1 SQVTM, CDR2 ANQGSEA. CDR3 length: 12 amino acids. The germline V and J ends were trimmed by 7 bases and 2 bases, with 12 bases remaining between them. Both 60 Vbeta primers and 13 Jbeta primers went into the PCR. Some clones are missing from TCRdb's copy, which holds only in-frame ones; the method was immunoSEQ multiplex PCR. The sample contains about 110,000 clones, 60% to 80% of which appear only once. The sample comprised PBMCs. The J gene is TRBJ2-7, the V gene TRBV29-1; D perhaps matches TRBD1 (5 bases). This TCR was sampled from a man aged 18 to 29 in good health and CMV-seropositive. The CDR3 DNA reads TGCAGCGGGATTACAGGAACCTACGAGCAGTACTTC. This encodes CSGITGTYEQYF.